These T cell receptor beta chains were read from a single sample in a study of T cells in Graves' hyperthyroidism and ophthalmopathy. TCRdb re-derived calls from the multiplex PCR reads in MiXCR, one entry per CDR3 protein. The table includes about 500,000 distinct CDR3 sequences, roughly a sixth detected once. The sample taken for sequencing was blood. These receptors all stem from a woman between 18 and 30 years old with Graves' hyperthyroidism. CDR3s include the opening cysteine and the closing phenylalanine or tryptophan. The D gene is left open where the match is weak. Where a row states a size, it is once, few, many or the class of an expanded clone; other rows omit it.

v_call: TRBV20-1
j_call: TRBJ2-6
d_call: .
clone_size: many
cdr3_nt: TGCAGTGCTAGGGCGCCTGGGGCCAACGTCCTGACTTTC
cdr3_aa: CSARAPGANVLTF

v_call: TRBV7-9
j_call: TRBJ2-7
d_call: TRBD1
clone_size: few
cdr3_nt: TGTGCCAGCAGCTTAGCGTTGCGCAGGGGGTTCTACGAGCAGTACTTC
cdr3_aa: CASSLALRRGFYEQYF

v_call: TRBV20-1
j_call: TRBJ2-1
d_call: TRBD2
clone_size: many
cdr3_nt: TGCAGTGCTAGAGATTATCGGGGGGACTACAATGAGCAGTTCTTC
cdr3_aa: CSARDYRGDYNEQFF

v_call: TRBV19
j_call: TRBJ2-7
d_call: .
clone_size: few
cdr3_nt: TGTGCCAGTAGTAGCACCCCCGGGACTGGCTACGAGCAGTACTTC
cdr3_aa: CASSSTPGTGYEQYF

v_call: TRBV11-3
j_call: TRBJ2-1
d_call: TRBD2
clone_size: few
cdr3_nt: TGTGCCAGCAGCTTAGGCGGGGGTTTCAATGAGCAGTTCTTC
cdr3_aa: CASSLGGGFNEQFF

v_call: TRBV11-2
j_call: TRBJ2-1
d_call: .
clone_size: many
cdr3_nt: TGTGCCAGCAGCGCCGTTAGTGAGCAGTTCTTC
cdr3_aa: CASSAVSEQFF

v_call: TRBV6-6
j_call: TRBJ1-2
d_call: .
clone_size: many
cdr3_nt: TGTGCCAGCAGTTACATGGTCGGAGCAGACTATGGCTACACCTTC
cdr3_aa: CASSYMVGADYGYTF

v_call: TRBV29-1
j_call: TRBJ2-7
d_call: TRBD2
clone_size: few
cdr3_nt: TGCAGCGACGCTGCCGGGACTAGTAAAAGTTACGAGCAGTACTTC
cdr3_aa: CSDAAGTSKSYEQYF

v_call: TRBV10-3
j_call: TRBJ1-4
d_call: .
clone_size: .
cdr3_nt: TGTGCCATCAGTGAGCGGGAATCTAATGAAAAACTGTTTTTT
cdr3_aa: CAISERESNEKLFF

v_call: TRBV6-1
j_call: TRBJ2-3
d_call: TRBD2
clone_size: few
cdr3_nt: TGTGCCAGCAGTGGCACTAGCGGGAGGAGGGATACGCAGTATTTT
cdr3_aa: CASSGTSGRRDTQYF

v_call: TRBV19
j_call: TRBJ2-1
d_call: TRBD2
clone_size: .
cdr3_nt: TGTGCCAGGGGGACTAGCGGGGGTTCGGGGGAGCAGTTCTTC
cdr3_aa: CARGTSGGSGEQFF

v_call: TRBV5-1
j_call: TRBJ1-1
d_call: .
clone_size: many
cdr3_nt: TGCGCCAGCAGCTTGGAGGTGGGGACCACTGAAGCTTTCTTT
cdr3_aa: CASSLEVGTTEAFF

v_call: TRBV27
j_call: TRBJ2-3
d_call: TRBD1
clone_size: .
cdr3_nt: TGTGCCAGCACGACAGGGCTTAGCACAGATACGCAGTATTTT
cdr3_aa: CASTTGLSTDTQYF

v_call: TRBV6-1
j_call: TRBJ2-5
d_call: TRBD1
clone_size: many
cdr3_nt: TGTGCCAGCAGTGGTATACCGGGACAGGAGGCCGCGACCCAGTACTTC
cdr3_aa: CASSGIPGQEAATQYF

v_call: TRBV9
j_call: TRBJ1-1
d_call: .
clone_size: .
cdr3_nt: TGTGCCAGCAGCGTAGTTGGGGGAGGTATGAACACTGAAGCTTTCTTT
cdr3_aa: CASSVVGGGMNTEAFF

v_call: TRBV20-1
j_call: TRBJ1-1
d_call: TRBD1
clone_size: .
cdr3_nt: TGCAGTGCTAGAGATCGGACAGGCCCCCGTGCGGGTGAAGCTTTCTTT
cdr3_aa: CSARDRTGPRAGEAFF

v_call: TRBV6-1
j_call: TRBJ2-7
d_call: TRBD2
clone_size: many
cdr3_nt: TGTGCCAGCAGTGTGGGACTAGCGGGAGGGGACGAGCAGTACTTC
cdr3_aa: CASSVGLAGGDEQYF

v_call: TRBV28
j_call: TRBJ2-1
d_call: .
clone_size: .
cdr3_nt: TGTGCCAGCAGTTTAGGTAGGGATCGGTTCTTC
cdr3_aa: CASSLGRDRFF

v_call: TRBV2
j_call: TRBJ2-2
d_call: .
clone_size: many
cdr3_nt: TGTGCCAGCAATCGGGACGGATTAAACACCGGGGAGCTGTTTTTT
cdr3_aa: CASNRDGLNTGELFF

v_call: TRBV20-1
j_call: TRBJ1-2
d_call: .
clone_size: .
cdr3_nt: TGCAGTGCTACCCGGGACAACAAACCTCATGGCTACACCTTC
cdr3_aa: CSATRDNKPHGYTF

v_call: TRBV20-1
j_call: TRBJ2-3
d_call: .
clone_size: .
cdr3_nt: TGCAGTGCGCTCACTAGTCCCTATACGCAGTATTTT
cdr3_aa: CSALTSPYTQYF

v_call: TRBV7-9
j_call: TRBJ1-1
d_call: .
clone_size: .
cdr3_nt: TGTGCCAGCAGCTTACTCCCGCGGCAGGGGATCGTGAACACTGAAGCTTTCTTT
cdr3_aa: CASSLLPRQGIVNTEAFF

v_call: TRBV6-2/TRBV6-3
j_call: TRBJ2-1
d_call: TRBD2
clone_size: many
cdr3_nt: TGTGCCAGCAGTCTACCGGGACTAGCGGGGGACTACAATGAGCAGTTCTTC
cdr3_aa: CASSLPGLAGDYNEQFF

v_call: TRBV14
j_call: TRBJ2-1
d_call: TRBD2
clone_size: .
cdr3_nt: TGTGCCAGCAGCCGTTTTGGCGGGGGGACGGACAATGAGCAGTTCTTC
cdr3_aa: CASSRFGGGTDNEQFF

v_call: TRBV18
j_call: TRBJ2-5
d_call: TRBD1
clone_size: few
cdr3_nt: TGTGCCAGCTCACCAAGGAGGGACAGGCTGAAAGAGACCCAGTACTTC
cdr3_aa: CASSPRRDRLKETQYF

v_call: TRBV4-3
j_call: TRBJ2-5
d_call: .
clone_size: .
cdr3_nt: TGCGCCAGCAGCCAAGCGGATTGGGTCGGGGTGACTAGAGAACAAGAGACCCAGTACTTC
cdr3_aa: CASSQADWVGVTREQETQYF

v_call: TRBV20-1
j_call: TRBJ1-1
d_call: TRBD1
clone_size: .
cdr3_nt: TGCAGTGGGTATCACAGGGGACTGAACACTGAAGCTTTCTTT
cdr3_aa: CSGYHRGLNTEAFF

v_call: TRBV24-1
j_call: TRBJ2-7
d_call: .
clone_size: .
cdr3_nt: TGTGCCACCAGTGAAGGACAGCAACCCGAGCAGTACTTC
cdr3_aa: CATSEGQQPEQYF

v_call: TRBV20-1
j_call: TRBJ2-1
d_call: .
clone_size: few
cdr3_nt: TGCAGTGCTAGAGATGAACCGGGGGGCAGTAGCAATGAGCAGTTCTTC
cdr3_aa: CSARDEPGGSSNEQFF

v_call: TRBV30
j_call: TRBJ1-2
d_call: .
clone_size: many
cdr3_nt: TGTGCCTGGAGCCAAACGGGAACGTCTAACTATGGCTACACCTTC
cdr3_aa: CAWSQTGTSNYGYTF

v_call: TRBV29-1
j_call: TRBJ1-2
d_call: TRBD1
clone_size: .
cdr3_nt: TGCAGCGTTGAAACAGGGGAAGACTATGGCTACACCTTC
cdr3_aa: CSVETGEDYGYTF

v_call: TRBV29-1
j_call: TRBJ2-2
d_call: .
clone_size: .
cdr3_nt: TGCAGCGTTAGGGGGGCCCTCGCCGGGGAGCTGTTTTTT
cdr3_aa: CSVRGALAGELFF

v_call: TRBV11-2
j_call: TRBJ2-7
d_call: TRBD2
clone_size: .
cdr3_nt: TGTGCCAGCAGCGGGGGCGGGAGGGTTTACGAGCAGTACTTC
cdr3_aa: CASSGGGRVYEQYF

v_call: TRBV20-1
j_call: TRBJ2-3
d_call: .
clone_size: .
cdr3_nt: TGCAGTGCTAGATCGGGCGCCGGAGATACGCAGTATTTT
cdr3_aa: CSARSGAGDTQYF

v_call: TRBV20-1
j_call: TRBJ2-1
d_call: TRBD1
clone_size: many
cdr3_nt: TGCAGTGCTAGAGGGGGACAGGGGGTTCTTCTGAATGAGCAGTTCTTC
cdr3_aa: CSARGGQGVLLNEQFF

v_call: TRBV27
j_call: TRBJ1-6
d_call: .
clone_size: many
cdr3_nt: TGTGCCAGCAGTTTACTCCAGGGAAGCTCACCCCTCCACTTT
cdr3_aa: CASSLLQGSSPLHF

v_call: TRBV5-1
j_call: TRBJ1-6
d_call: TRBD1
clone_size: .
cdr3_nt: TGCGCCAGCAGCCCGAAACCGGGACAGGGGATTACACCCCTCCACTTT
cdr3_aa: CASSPKPGQGITPLHF

v_call: TRBV9
j_call: TRBJ1-2
d_call: TRBD1
clone_size: .
cdr3_nt: TGTGCCAGCAGCGTAGATAGACAGGGTTTCGATGGCTACACCTTC
cdr3_aa: CASSVDRQGFDGYTF

v_call: TRBV24-1
j_call: TRBJ2-5
d_call: TRBD2
clone_size: many
cdr3_nt: TGTGCCACCAGTGATACGACTAGCGGGTCTCAAGAGACCCAGTACTTC
cdr3_aa: CATSDTTSGSQETQYF

v_call: TRBV20-1
j_call: TRBJ2-4
d_call: TRBD2
clone_size: .
cdr3_nt: TGCAGTGCAGGGGGTAGCGGGGGGGCCGAATTCAAAAACATTCAGTACTTC
cdr3_aa: CSAGGSGGAEFKNIQYF

v_call: TRBV6-1
j_call: TRBJ2-2
d_call: TRBD2
clone_size: .
cdr3_nt: TGTGCCAGCAGTCTCACGACTAGCGGGAGGATCAACACCGGGGAGCTGTTTTTT
cdr3_aa: CASSLTTSGRINTGELFF

v_call: TRBV27
j_call: TRBJ2-7
d_call: TRBD2
clone_size: few
cdr3_nt: TGTGCCAGCAGACAGGGACTAGCGGAGGTCTACGAGCAGTACTTC
cdr3_aa: CASRQGLAEVYEQYF